The sequence of this T cell receptor beta chain was determined in a study of shared clonotypes between healthy human individuals. Study findings and constraints: How much donors shared clonotypes was expected to be affected by sequencing depth. Donors were few, which limited the genetic and exposure-history diversity represented.

With respect to this clone: Its antigen is unidentified.

The assay used deep level. The data were produced by immunoSEQ multiplex PCR, yet TCRdb's version contains in-frame clones alone and is incomplete. The table includes under 1 million clones, 80% to 95% detected once. CD45RO negativity and positive selection for CCR7 defined naive CD8 cells, a population that excluded terminally differentiated effector memory CD45RA+ cells. Only Caucasian adults living in Nashville, Tennessee made up the donor group. The sample was naive CD8+ T cells sorted from blood. This receptor was obtained from a man under 40 in good health.

The CDR3 DNA reads as TGTGCCAGCAGTCTCGGGGTAGCTGAAAGGCAGTACTTC. It is translated as CASSLGVAERQYF. V usage is TRBV6-5 and J usage is TRBJ2-7, with D perhaps matching TRBD2 (5 bases). V shed 5 bases and J shed 9 bases, with 17 bases lying between them. CDR1 and CDR2 from the germline V gene are MNHEY and SVGAGI. The CDR3 totals 13 residues.